The 8 T cell receptor beta chains below were found in one sample sequenced in a study of TIL therapy for anti-PD-1-resistant metastatic lung cancer. This sample's time point: pre-treatment sample, taken before nivolumab and TIL therapy. The libraries were made with immunoSEQ v3. Profiled with immunoSEQ multiplex PCR; TCRdb holds only in-frame clones, not every one. The sample shows about 32,000 clones, 60% to 80% of them seen only once. Specimen: blood, collected at baseline. The receptors were gathered from a woman aged 25-80 years with non-small cell lung cancer.

This clone came up once. V usage is TRBV5-4 and J usage is TRBJ2-1; D is unclear. V lost 3 bases and J lost 8, with 9 bases in between. The CDR3 is made up of 12 amino acids. From germline, CDR1 is SGHNT and CDR2 YYREEE (reference sequence). CDR3: CASSYSPHEQFF. The CDR3 DNA reads as TGTGCCAGCAGCTACTCCCCCCATGAGCAGTTCTTC.

This chain connects TRBV6-4 to TRBJ2-1, with TRBD1 identical over 12 bases. Trimming at V came to 1 base and at J to 8 bases, leaving 3 bases not matched to a gene. This CDR3 spans 15 amino acids. Germline loops: CDR1 MRHNA, CDR2 SNTAGT. CDR3: CASSDWDRGPHEQFF. The CDR3 bases are TGTGCCAGCAGTGACTGGGACAGGGGGCCCCATGAGCAGTTCTTC.

This clone came up once. The chain carries TRBV6-5 and TRBJ2-1; 10 nucleotides line up with TRBD2. V dropped 5 bases and J dropped 6; count of bases not matched to a gene: 7. The CDR3 is made up of 15 amino acids. Germline CDR1 and CDR2: MNHEY and SVGAGI. The CDR3 DNA sequence: TGTGCCAGCAGTAAACTAGCGGGGATTGGCAATGAGCAGTTCTTC. This sequence encodes CASSKLAGIGNEQFF.

The chain recombines TRBV11-2 with TRBJ2-7; tentative D call: TRBD1 (5 bases). Germline V gene data show CDR1 as SGHAT and CDR2 as FQNNGV. V lost 3 bases, J lost 6 bases, and 12 bases lay in between. The CDR3 length is 13 residues. For the CDR3, the DNA is TGTGCCAGCAGCTTGGCCTCAGGGTTCGAGCAGTACTTC. Its translation is CASSLASGFEQYF.

The chain combines TRBV14 with TRBJ1-6; the D is unclear. V was cut by 0 bases and J by 10 bases, with 7 bases left in between. The CDR3 has 13 amino acids. CDR1 and CDR2 from the germline V gene are SGHDN and FVKESK. CDR3 nucleotide sequence: TGTGCCAGCAGCCAAGATCCGGTGTCACCCCTCCACTTT. Its translation is CASSQDPVSPLHF.

V usage is TRBV5-1 and J usage is TRBJ2-7; no reliable D call. Germline CDR1 is SGHRS and CDR2 is YFSETQ. CDR3 length: 14 amino acids. V was shortened by 0 bases and J by 0 bases, with 7 bases between the two germline ends. The DNA for the CDR3 is TGCGCCAGCAGCTTGGAGGACCACTCCTACGAGCAGTACTTC. Its translation: CASSLEDHSYEQYF.

A few counts support this clone. The chain employs TRBV9 and TRBJ2-3, with TRBD2 matching over 11 bases. V gave up 4 bases and J gave up 0 bases; unmatched junction bases: 22. CDR1 and CDR2 (germline): SGDLS, YYNGEE. CDR3 length: 22 amino acids. CDR3 loop: CASSPTGLAGGIGELSTDTQYF. CDR3 in DNA: TGTGCCAGCAGCCCTACAGGGCTAGCGGGAGGAATAGGCGAGCTCAGCACAGATACGCAGTATTTT. The full variable domain, in which reference TRBV9 and TRBJ2-3 provide the parts outside the CDR3, is DSGVTQTPKHLITATGQRVTLRCSPRSGDLSVYWYQQSLDQGLQFLIQYYNGEERAKGNILERFSAQQFPDLHSELNLSSLELGDSALYFCASSPTGLAGGIGELSTDTQYFGPGTRLTVL.

A single count supports this clone. The V gene is TRBV5-6, the J gene TRBJ1-2, with D unclear. CDR3 size: 15 residues. Germline loops: CDR1 SGHDT, CDR2 YYEEEE. V was shortened by 4 bases and J by 2 bases, with 15 bases between the two germline ends. CDR3 nucleotide sequence: TGTGCCAGCAGCACCAGGACCATCGGGAACTATGGCTACACCTTC. As protein: CASSTRTIGNYGYTF.